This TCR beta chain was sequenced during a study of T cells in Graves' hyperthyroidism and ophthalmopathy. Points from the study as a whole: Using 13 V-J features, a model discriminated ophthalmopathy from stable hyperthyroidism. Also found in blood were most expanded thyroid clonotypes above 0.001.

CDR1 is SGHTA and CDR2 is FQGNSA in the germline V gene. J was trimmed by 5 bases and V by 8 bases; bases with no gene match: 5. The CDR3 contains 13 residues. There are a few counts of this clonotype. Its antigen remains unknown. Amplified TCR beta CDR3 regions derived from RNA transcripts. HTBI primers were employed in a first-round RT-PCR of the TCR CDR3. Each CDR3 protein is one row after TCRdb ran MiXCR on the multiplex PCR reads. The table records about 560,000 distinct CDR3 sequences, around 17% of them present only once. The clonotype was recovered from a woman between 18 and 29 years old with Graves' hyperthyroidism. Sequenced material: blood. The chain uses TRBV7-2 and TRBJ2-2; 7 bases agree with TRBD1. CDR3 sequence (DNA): TGTGCCAGCGTGGACAGGTTGACCGGGGAGCTGTTTTTT. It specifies CASVDRLTGELFF.